The clone carrying this T cell receptor beta chain was observed once. In the original processing: Counts of nucleated cells, estimated from reference gene primer amplification, were obtained. Sequencing was performed with immunoSEQ multiplex PCR; in TCRdb, only in-frame clones are kept and a portion is missing. Clone size and the V and J calls come from that table; the DNA yielded D and trimming. The sample contains 250,000 or so clones, approximately 89% of which appear only once. The data derive from a study of blood T cell repertoires in COVID-19. At the level of the study: Samples came from the United States, Italy and Spain, spanning acute and convalescent COVID-19. T cells, B-cell-depleted T cells, or PBMCs supplied cDNA or gDNA.

After removal of 4 bases from V and 4 bases from J, the junction contained 10 bases not matched to a gene. Germline V gene data show CDR1 as MDHEN and CDR2 as SYDVKM. The CDR3 has 16 amino acids. V usage is TRBV28 and J usage is TRBJ1-2; 9 nucleotides align to TRBD1. The source material was peripheral blood. The sequence came from a woman aged 40 to 50 who had recovered from COVID-19. CDR3 sequence reads: CASSYLGTGLSYGYTF. CDR3 nucleotides: TGTGCCAGCAGTTATCTAGGGACAGGGCTAAGCTATGGCTACACCTTC.